The 19 T cell receptor beta chains given below trace back to one sample, sequenced in a study of T cells in Graves' hyperthyroidism and ophthalmopathy. Authors of the study amplified TCR beta CDR3 regions from RNA transcripts. TCR CDR3 underwent first-round RT-PCR with the HTBI primer set. TCRdb processed the multiplex PCR reads anew with MiXCR; each CDR3 protein has one entry. The data contain a few hundred thousand distinct CDR3 sequences, approximately 15% of them singletons. The sequenced sample was blood. The receptor set was obtained from a woman aged 35 to 49 with Graves' ophthalmopathy.

This clonotype was seen many times. The chain couples TRBV9 to TRBJ1-5, with a possible D match to TRBD1 (5 bases). The V gene's germline CDR1 is SGDLS and CDR2 YYNGEE. The CDR3 length is 14 residues. Trimming removed 2 bases from V and 2 bases from J, with 8 bases in between. The CDR3 bases are TGTGCCAGCAGCGTGGACATTGGCAATCAGCCCCAGCATTTT. Protein sequence: CASSVDIGNQPQHF.

This clonotype was detected many times. The chain carries TRBV20-1 and TRBJ1-6; no clear D gene. The germline V gene encodes CDR1 DFQATT and CDR2 SNEGSKA (reference sequence). Trimming took off 3 bases at V and 5 bases at J, with 11 bases between the two ends. This CDR3 has 14 residues. DNA of the CDR3: TGCAGTGCTAGTATGGGAAGAAATAATTCACCCCTCCACTTT. Amino acid sequence: CSASMGRNNSPLHF.

This clonotype appeared many times. V and J are TRBV20-1 and TRBJ2-5, with 15 bases aligning to TRBD2. Germline V gives CDR1 DFQATT, CDR2 SNEGSKA (reference sequence). Germline trimming cut 4 bases from V and 1 base from J; bases unmatched to any gene: 4. This CDR3 is 16 amino acids long. Written as DNA, the CDR3 is TGCAGTGCTACTAAGGGACTAGCGGGGGGCCAAGAGACCCAGTACTTC. Encoded protein: CSATKGLAGGQETQYF.

In this sample, this clonotype turned up many times. The rearrangement uses TRBV6-1 and TRBJ2-1; 9 bases map to TRBD2. CDR3 length: 16 amino acids. Germline-derived CDR1 and CDR2 are MNHNS and SASEGT. Unmatched junction bases numbered 8, after V lost 0 bases and J lost 8 bases. CDR3 sequence (DNA): TGTGCCAGCAGTGAAGCGAGACTAGCGGAGGGGTATGAGCAGTTCTTC. It specifies CASSEARLAEGYEQFF.

In its sample, this clonotype was seen many times. The V call is TRBV30, the J call TRBJ2-3; possibly TRBD2 for D (5 bases). From germline, CDR1 is GTSNPN and CDR2 SVGIG (reference sequence). V lost 0 bases and J lost 6, with 16 bases in between. CDR3 length: 15 residues. The CDR3 coding sequence is TGTGCCTGGAGTGTAAGTAGTTGGAGGTCGGATACGCAGTATTTT. This sequence encodes CAWSVSSWRSDTQYF.

This clonotype was detected ten times or more. The chain is built from TRBV2 and TRBJ2-1; D is perhaps TRBD1 (6 bases). From germline, CDR1 is SNHLY and CDR2 FYNNEI. This CDR3 is built from 15 residues. The V gene lost 5 bases and the J gene lost 2 bases, with 13 bases spanning the gap. The CDR3 spells CASSINRDPYNEQFF. The CDR3 bases are TGTGCCAGCAGTATTAACAGGGACCCCTACAATGAGCAGTTCTTC.

This clonotype showed up just a few times. The chain joins TRBV18 to TRBJ1-1, with D maybe TRBD1 (5 bases). The CDR3 totals 15 residues. Per the germline V gene, CDR1 is KGHSH and CDR2 is LQKENI. Trimming stripped 3 bases from V and 0 bases from J, with 11 bases between. CDR3 amino acids: CASSPPGVMNTEAFF. CDR3 nucleotide sequence: TGTGCCAGCTCACCCCCGGGGGTCATGAACACTGAAGCTTTCTTT.

This clonotype was recorded many times. The chain links TRBV2 to TRBJ2-3, with D perhaps TRBD1 (6 bases). The CDR3 has 19 amino acids. Trimming pared 0 bases from V and 1 base from J, leaving 20 bases between. Germline lookup yields CDR1 SNHLY and CDR2 FYNNEI. CDR3 nucleotide sequence: TGTGCCAGCAGTGAAGCCGACAGAAGACAGGCAGCGTGCACAGATACGCAGTATTTT. Amino acid sequence: CASSEADRRQAACTDTQYF.

This clonotype was detected ten times or more. The chain uses TRBV7-2 and TRBJ1-1; no firm D call. Germline V gene lookup returns CDR1 SGHTA and CDR2 FQGNSA. Trimming removed 6 bases at V and 0 bases at J, with 17 bases between. This CDR3 has 16 residues. CDR3 nucleotides: TGTGCCAGCAGACAGCCGGGCGGTAATATGAACACTGAAGCTTTCTTT. This translates into CASRQPGGNMNTEAFF. Full variable domain (remainder filled in from reference TRBV7-2 and TRBJ1-1): GAGVSQSPSNKVTEKGKDVELRCDPISGHTALYWYRQSLGQGLEFLIYFQGNSAPDKSGLPSDRFSAERTGGSVSTLTIQRTQQEDSAVYLCASRQPGGNMNTEAFFGQGTRLTVV.

V gene TRBV27 combines with J gene TRBJ2-5; D might be TRBD2 (7 bases). CDR1 is MNHEY and CDR2 is SMNVEV in the germline V gene (reference sequence). Trimming left V 5 bases short and J 7 bases short, with 14 bases between. The CDR3 covers 13 residues. CDR3 nucleotide sequence: TGTGCCAGCAGTACCGGGGGGCGAGGGACCCAGTACTTC. This codes for CASSTGGRGTQYF.

This clonotype was recorded a few times. This sequence joins TRBV18 and TRBJ2-1; 8 nucleotides agree with TRBD2. J was trimmed by 12 bases and V by 0 bases; bases with no gene match: 4. The V gene's germline CDR1 is KGHSH and CDR2 LQKENI. This CDR3 has 13 residues. CDR3 in amino acids: CASSPPVAGGQFF. CDR3 DNA: TGTGCCAGCTCACCACCGGTCGCGGGGGGGCAGTTCTTC.

This clonotype was seen many times. This chain links TRBV24-1 with TRBJ2-3, with no clear D. Germline V gene data show CDR1 as KGHDR and CDR2 as SFDVKD. This CDR3 is built from 13 residues. V shed 4 bases and J shed 3 bases, with 7 bases lying between them. The CDR3 protein is CATSDVSTDTQYF. CDR3 nucleotide sequence: TGTGCCACCAGTGACGTTTCGACAGATACGCAGTATTTT.

In its sample, this clonotype was seen many times. This chain links TRBV20-1 with TRBJ2-2, with a possible D match to TRBD1 (5 bases). V was shortened by 6 bases and J by 2 bases, with 13 bases between the two germline ends. Germline lookup yields CDR1 DFQATT and CDR2 SNEGSKA (reference sequence). The CDR3 runs 14 residues. For the CDR3, the DNA is TGCAGTGCAAGTGCTGGGGCTAACACCGGGGAGCTGTTTTTT. It is translated as CSASAGANTGELFF.

V is TRBV9 and J is TRBJ2-1; D gene uncertain. The CDR3 consists of 14 residues. The germline gives CDR1 SGDLS, CDR2 YYNGEE. Trimming stripped 3 bases from V and 3 bases from J, with 10 bases between. Written as DNA, the CDR3 is TGTGCCAGCAGCGCCAATCCTAGCTACAATGAGCAGTTCTTC. This codes for CASSANPSYNEQFF.

The chain links TRBV6-2 or TRBV6-3 to TRBJ1-2; TRBD1 matches at 10 bases. The CDR3 runs 11 residues. With 7 bases clipped from V and 13 bases from J, the junction kept 6 bases outside the gene matches. Germline loops: CDR1 MNHEY, CDR2 SVGEGT. The CDR3 coding sequence is TGTGCCAGCAACGACAGGGGGCCTCTCACCTTC. Translating gives CASNDRGPLTF.

The rearrangement links TRBV19 to TRBJ2-1, with TRBD2 matching 13 bases. The germline CDR1 and CDR2 sequences are LNHDA and SQIVND (reference sequence). Trimming took 5 bases from V and 9 from J; bases not matched to a gene: 7. There are 15 residues in the CDR3. CDR3 protein: CASSETSGGAFEQFF. The CDR3 DNA reads as TGTGCCAGTAGTGAAACTAGCGGGGGGGCATTTGAGCAGTTCTTC. The full variable domain, completed using reference TRBV19 and TRBJ2-1, is DGGITQSPKYLFRKEGQNVTLSCEQNLNHDAMYWYRQDPGQGLRLIYYSQIVNDFQKGDIAEGYSVSREKKESFPLTVTSAQKNPTAFYLCASSETSGGAFEQFFGPGTRLTVL.

A few counts support this clonotype. The CDR3 loop reads CASRTSGKVETQYF. In DNA form, the CDR3 reads TGTGCCAGCCGGACTAGCGGGAAGGTTGAGACCCAGTACTTC. The chain recombines TRBV2 with TRBJ2-5; 12 nucleotides match TRBD2. This CDR3 has 14 amino acids. V dropped 8 bases and J dropped 5; count of bases not matched to a gene: 6. In germline, CDR1 is SNHLY, CDR2 FYNNEI.

In this sample, this clonotype turned up many times. The chain combines TRBV7-9 with TRBJ2-1; D possibly uses TRBD1 or TRBD2 (5 bases each). The CDR3 spans 17 residues. V lost 4 bases and J 7 bases, leaving 23 bases between the germline ends. Germline V gene sequence: CDR1 SEHNR, CDR2 FQNEAQ (reference sequence). Written as DNA, the CDR3 is TGTGCCAGCAGCTCCGGTCCCGGTTTGGGGGTGGTAAATGAGCAGTTCTTC. Its protein is CASSSGPGLGVVNEQFF.

The sample holds many counts of this clonotype. The V call is TRBV27, the J call TRBJ2-1; 10 nucleotides align to TRBD2. After removal of 4 bases from V and 7 bases from J, the junction contained 13 bases not matched to a gene. There are 17 residues in the CDR3. Germline loops: CDR1 MNHEY, CDR2 SMNVEV (reference sequence). CDR3 DNA: TGTGCCAGCAGTTCCCTTGCCCTAGCGGGAGTTGTAAATGAGCAGTTCTTC. Its translation is CASSSLALAGVVNEQFF.